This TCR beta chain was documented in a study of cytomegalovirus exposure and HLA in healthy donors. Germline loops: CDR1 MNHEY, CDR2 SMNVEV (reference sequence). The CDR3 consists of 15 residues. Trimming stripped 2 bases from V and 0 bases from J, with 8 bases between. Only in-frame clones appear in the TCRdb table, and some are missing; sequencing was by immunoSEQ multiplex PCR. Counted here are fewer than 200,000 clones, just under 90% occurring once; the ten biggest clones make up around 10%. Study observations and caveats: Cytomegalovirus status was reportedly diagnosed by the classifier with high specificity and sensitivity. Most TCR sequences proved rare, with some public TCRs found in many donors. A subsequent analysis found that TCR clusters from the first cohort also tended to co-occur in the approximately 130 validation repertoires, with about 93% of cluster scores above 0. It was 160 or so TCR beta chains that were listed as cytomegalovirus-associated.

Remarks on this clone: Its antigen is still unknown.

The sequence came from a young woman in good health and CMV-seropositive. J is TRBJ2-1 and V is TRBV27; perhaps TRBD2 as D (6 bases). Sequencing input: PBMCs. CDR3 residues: CASSLAGSSYNEQFF. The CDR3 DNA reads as TGTGCCAGCAGTTTAGCGGGGAGCTCCTACAATGAGCAGTTCTTC.